These 9 T cell receptor beta chains came from one sample sequenced in a study of blood T cell repertoires in COVID-19. Data came from immunoSEQ multiplex PCR; TCRdb stores just in-frame clones and leaves some out. The table includes 250,000 to 300,000 clones, 75% to 90% detected once. Specimen: PBMCs or T cells enriched from blood (not recorded which). The receptors were gathered from a woman between 35 and 50 years old who had recovered from COVID-19.

V gene TRBV21-1 combines with J gene TRBJ1-5. TRBV21-1 constitutes a pseudogene. This CDR3 contains 14 residues. This CDR3 is CASSLRRGNQPQHF. DNA for the CDR3: TGTGCCAGCAGCTTGCGGCGGGGCAATCAGCCCCAGCATTTT.

CDR3 nucleotide sequence: TGTGCCAGCAGCGTAGCTTATTCGGGGGGAGGGGCCGATACGCAGTATTTT. Its protein product is CASSVAYSGGGADTQYF. The J gene is TRBJ2-3, the V gene TRBV9, with 7 bases matching TRBD2. The germline gives CDR1 SGDLS, CDR2 YYNGEE. Trimming took 0 bases from V and 6 from J; bases not matched to a gene: 13. This CDR3 has 17 residues.

The V and J genes are TRBV20-1 and TRBJ2-1; D remains unclear. CDR1 DFQATT and CDR2 SNEGSKA come from the germline V gene (reference sequence). The V end was cut by 3 bases, the J end by 6 bases, with 9 bases between. The CDR3 runs 12 residues. In nucleotides, the CDR3 is TGCAGTGCTAGTCCTACGGGCAATGAGCAGTTCTTC. Its translation: CSASPTGNEQFF.

The chain carries TRBV6-5 and TRBJ2-3, with D tentatively TRBD1 (7 bases). CDR1 is MNHEY and CDR2 is SVGAGI in the germline V gene. V gave up 6 bases and J gave up 4 bases, with 17 bases separating them. The CDR3 is 15 residues long. The CDR3 sequence is CASSKQQGTADTQYF. The DNA for the CDR3 is TGTGCCAGCAGCAAGCAACAGGGGACTGCAGATACGCAGTATTTT.

The chain recombines TRBV27 with TRBJ2-7, with 9 positions matching TRBD1. This CDR3 contains 15 residues. Trimming took 6 bases from V and 3 from J; bases not matched to a gene: 9. CDR1 is MNHEY, CDR2 SMNVEV, per germline (reference sequence). CDR3 sequence reads: CASRPGTGRVYEQYF. Here the CDR3 DNA reads TGTGCCAGCAGACCCGGGACAGGGAGAGTCTACGAGCAGTACTTC.

The gene calls are TRBV27 and TRBJ1-1, with 7 nucleotides matching TRBD1. The CDR3 totals 13 residues. After removal of 6 bases from V and 4 bases from J, the junction contained 5 bases not matched to a gene. Germline loops: CDR1 MNHEY, CDR2 SMNVEV (reference sequence). CDR3 sequence: CASRPRGITEAFF. For the CDR3, the DNA is TGTGCCAGCAGACCCAGGGGGATCACTGAAGCTTTCTTT.

This chain connects TRBV13 to TRBJ2-2; 9 nucleotides agree with TRBD1. The CDR3 is 17 residues long. The J segment lost 5 bases and the V segment lost 0 bases, leaving 7 bases of the junction unmatched. Germline assignment: CDR1 PRHDT and CDR2 FYEKMQ (reference sequence). The CDR3 loop reads CASSLGPQTGGTGELFF. CDR3 bases: TGTGCCAGCAGCTTAGGCCCCCAGACAGGGGGGACCGGGGAGCTGTTTTTT.

The gene calls are TRBV30 and TRBJ1-1, with a weak D call TRBD1 (5 bases). Germline V lookup: CDR1 GTSNPN, CDR2 SVGIG (reference sequence). This CDR3 is built from 13 residues. Trimming stripped 8 bases from V and 1 base from J, with 14 bases between. The CDR3 nucleotides are TGTGCCGGCAGGGTTGACACGAACACTGAAGCTTTCTTT. It encodes CAGRVDTNTEAFF.

The V gene is TRBV9, the J gene TRBJ1-5; D not resolved. CDR3 length equals 15 residues. The ends were cut back, 2 bases at V and 3 bases at J, with 12 bases in the middle. In germline, CDR1 is SGDLS, CDR2 YYNGEE. This CDR3 is CASSVTPGVNQPQHF. CDR3 DNA: TGTGCCAGCAGCGTGACGCCGGGTGTCAATCAGCCCCAGCATTTT.